This T cell receptor beta chain was found in a study of shared clonotypes between healthy human individuals. Notes on this clone: Its antigen is unknown.

Whole-study results and caveats: Limitation of the genetic and exposure-history diversity represented came from the few donors.

V dropped 5 bases and J dropped 8 bases, with 21 bases sitting between them. In germline, CDR1 is SQVTM, CDR2 ANQGSEA. The CDR3 sequence is 14 residues long. Sequencing used immunoSEQ multiplex PCR; TCRdb keeps in-frame clones, though not all of them. The data hold roughly 1,100,000 clones, with roughly 70% observed a single time. Recent vaccinations or acute infections were absent in the healthy HIV-negative adult donors. The receptor was derived from a man aged 18 to 30 in good health. The sample consisted of memory CD4+ T cells sorted from blood. Subset denoted: CD45RA-negative fraction. The chain is built from TRBV29-1 and TRBJ1-2; possibly TRBD1 for D (6 bases). The CDR3 bases are TGCAGCGTTATAACAGGGTCAGTCCTGGAGGGCTACACCTTC. It is translated as CSVITGSVLEGYTF.